The 17 T cell receptor beta chains in this list originate from one sample, sequenced in a study of T cell responses to AZD1222 COVID-19 vaccine. Produced via immunoSEQ multiplex PCR; TCRdb's table is partial and in-frame only. The data hold roughly 110,000 clones, with roughly nine tenths observed a single time. The sample consisted of peripheral blood, taken on day 0 of AZD1222 vaccination. These receptors were obtained from an adult in good health.

The rearrangement uses TRBV5-4 and TRBJ1-1, with D uncertain. The length of the CDR3 is 13 residues. Between the trimmed V and J ends, which lost 0 bases and 8 bases, there was a span of 11 bases. The germline V gene encodes CDR1 SGHNT and CDR2 YYREEE (reference sequence). CDR3 amino acids: CASSLDVEVEAFF. CDR3 sequence (DNA): TGTGCCAGCAGCTTGGATGTGGAGGTGGAAGCTTTCTTT.

The V gene is TRBV5-1, the J gene TRBJ2-1; D unresolved. This CDR3 contains 15 residues. Germline CDR1 and CDR2: SGHRS and YFSETQ. V lost 0 bases and J lost 0, with 7 bases in between. The CDR3 DNA sequence: TGCGCCAGCAGCTTGGGGGGTAGCTCCTACAATGAGCAGTTCTTC. Protein: CASSLGGSSYNEQFF.

The chain employs TRBV29-1 and TRBJ2-7; 10 bases map to TRBD1. The CDR3 has 12 amino acids. Germline V gene data show CDR1 as SQVTM and CDR2 as ANQGSEA. V shed 5 bases and J 7 bases; nucleotides not matched to a gene: 5. CDR3 nucleotide sequence: TGCAGCGTTATTGGGACAGGGGTGGAGCAGTACTTC. Translating it yields CSVIGTGVEQYF.

V usage is TRBV7-2 and J usage is TRBJ2-7; no reliable D call. The CDR3 loop spans 11 amino acids. Germline V gene lookup returns CDR1 SGHTA and CDR2 FQGNSA. Trimming pared 2 bases from V and 3 bases from J, leaving 2 bases between. The CDR3 DNA reads TGTGCCAGCAGCTTAATCTACGAGCAGTACTTC. It is translated as CASSLIYEQYF.

The genes are TRBV5-4 and TRBJ2-2; 7 bases map to TRBD2. The CDR3 runs 15 residues. Germline assignment: CDR1 SGHNT and CDR2 YYREEE (reference sequence). V gave up 4 bases and J gave up 5 bases; unmatched junction bases: 8. Written as DNA, the CDR3 is TGTGCCAGCAGCCCCAGCGGGATGGGGACCGGGGAGCTGTTTTTT. Protein sequence: CASSPSGMGTGELFF.

This clone was counted between two and nine times. V and J are TRBV5-5 and TRBJ1-2, with TRBD1 as a possible D gene (5 bases). CDR1 and CDR2 (germline): SGHKS, YYEKEE (reference sequence). Trimming stripped 4 bases from V and 14 bases from J, with 21 bases between. There are 13 residues in the CDR3. The CDR3 is CASSLQALTQRTF. The CDR3 DNA is TGTGCCAGCAGCCTACAGGCCTTGACCCAACGTACCTTC.

V usage is TRBV27 and J usage is TRBJ1-6; D is unclear. Germline loops: CDR1 MNHEY, CDR2 SMNVEV (reference sequence). V was pared by 3 bases and J by 16 bases, with 16 bases between. The CDR3 covers 13 residues. Written as DNA, the CDR3 is TGTGCCAGCAGTTTGATCTTGGATGGGGAACTCCACTTT. This codes for CASSLILDGELHF.

The rearrangement links TRBV6-5 to TRBJ1-2; 7 bases are a match to TRBD1. Germline assignment: CDR1 MNHEY and CDR2 SVGAGI. This CDR3 region has 13 residues. V shed 6 bases, J shed 5 bases, and the junction held 6 bases outside the gene matches. The CDR3 here is CASRTGTEYGYTF. The CDR3 nucleotides read TGTGCCAGCAGAACCGGGACAGAATATGGCTACACCTTC.

The chain combines TRBV5-1 with TRBJ2-3; no firm D call. The germline V gene has CDR1 SGHRS and CDR2 YFSETQ. CDR3 size: 15 residues. Trimming removed 0 bases from V and 4 bases from J, with 12 bases in between. This CDR3 is CASSLGSSSSDTQYF. CDR3 DNA sequence: TGCGCCAGCAGCTTGGGATCTAGTTCATCAGATACGCAGTATTTT.

This clone was counted at least ten times. J is TRBJ2-7 and V is TRBV4-3; no definite D call. Per the germline V gene, CDR1 is LGHNA and CDR2 is YSLEER. The CDR3 has 13 amino acids. Between the trimmed V and J ends, which lost 3 bases and 7 bases, there was a span of 13 bases. The CDR3 DNA is TGCGCCAGCAGCCATAGAAGGAGCGAGGAGCAGTACTTC. Its protein product is CASSHRRSEEQYF.

The chain links TRBV6-2 or TRBV6-3 to TRBJ1-2; 8 bases agree with TRBD1. CDR3 size: 14 residues. With 2 bases clipped from V and 8 bases from J, the junction kept 7 bases outside the gene matches. Germline V CDR1 and CDR2: MNHEY, SVGEGT. CDR3 nucleotides: TGTGCCAGCAGTTACCCGGACAGGGTTTACGGCTACACCTTC. Encoded protein: CASSYPDRVYGYTF.

The CDR3: CAWSEFGTGSTEAFF. The DNA for the CDR3 is TGTGCCTGGAGTGAGTTCGGGACAGGGAGCACTGAAGCTTTCTTT. This chain connects TRBV30 to TRBJ1-1; 9 nucleotides agree with TRBD1. The CDR3 totals 15 residues. The V and J ends lost 1 base and 4 bases, in that order; junction bases with no gene match: 7. Germline V gene data show CDR1 as GTSNPN and CDR2 as SVGIG (reference sequence).

J is TRBJ2-7 and V is TRBV30; D assignment may be TRBD1 or TRBD2 (5 bases each). The CDR3 loop spans 13 amino acids. CDR1 and CDR2 (germline): GTSNPN, SVGIG (reference sequence). Deletions cut 3 bases from V and 0 bases from J, with 9 bases between. The CDR3 nucleotides are TGTGCCTGGAGCTTGGGGGACTCCTACGAGCAGTACTTC. It translates to CAWSLGDSYEQYF.

The chain combines TRBV18 with TRBJ1-2; D gene unclear. The V and J ends lost 2 bases and 3 bases respectively, with 16 bases between them. Germline CDR1 is KGHSH and CDR2 is LQKENI. CDR3 length: 16 amino acids. The CDR3 DNA reads TGTGCCAGCTCACCAAATTCGGCAGTAACGGACTATGGCTACACCTTC. Translated: CASSPNSAVTDYGYTF.

J is TRBJ1-1 and V is TRBV4-3, with a possible D match to TRBD1 (5 bases). Trimming left V 1 base short and J 1 base short, with 16 bases between. The CDR3 is 17 residues long. Germline V gene sequence: CDR1 LGHNA, CDR2 YSLEER. In DNA, the CDR3 is TGCGCCAGCAGCCAAGTAGTTAGCAAGGGACCGAACACTGAAGCTTTCTTT. Encoded protein: CASSQVVSKGPNTEAFF.

The J gene is TRBJ1-5, the V gene TRBV30; TRBD1 is a possible D gene (5 bases). CDR3 length: 13 amino acids. From germline, CDR1 is GTSNPN and CDR2 SVGIG (reference sequence). V lost 2 bases and J lost 5, with 10 bases in between. The CDR3, as DNA: TGTGCCTGGAGTAATAGGGGCGATCAGCCCCAGCATTTT. Translated, it gives CAWSNRGDQPQHF.

The table lists this clone with a count of one. The chain is built from TRBV30 and TRBJ2-5; the match to TRBD2 covers 12 bases. Germline-derived CDR1 and CDR2 are GTSNPN and SVGIG (reference sequence). This CDR3 has 16 amino acids. With 1 base clipped from V and 4 bases from J, the junction kept 7 bases outside the gene matches. CDR3 sequence: CAWSAWGLAGLETQYF. For the CDR3, the DNA is TGTGCCTGGAGTGCGTGGGGACTAGCGGGTTTAGAGACCCAGTACTTC.